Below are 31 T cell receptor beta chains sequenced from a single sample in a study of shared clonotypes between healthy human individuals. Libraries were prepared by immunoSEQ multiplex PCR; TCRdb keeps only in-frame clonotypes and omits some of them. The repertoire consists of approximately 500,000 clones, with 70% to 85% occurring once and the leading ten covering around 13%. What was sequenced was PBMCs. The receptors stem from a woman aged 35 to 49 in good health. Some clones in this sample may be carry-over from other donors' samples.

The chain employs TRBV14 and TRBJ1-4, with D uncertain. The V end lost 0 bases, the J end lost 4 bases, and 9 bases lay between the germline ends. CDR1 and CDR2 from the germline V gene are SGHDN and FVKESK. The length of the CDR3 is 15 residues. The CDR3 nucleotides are TGTGCCAGCAGCCAAGATCACGGCAGTAATGAAAAACTGTTTTTT. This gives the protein CASSQDHGSNEKLFF.

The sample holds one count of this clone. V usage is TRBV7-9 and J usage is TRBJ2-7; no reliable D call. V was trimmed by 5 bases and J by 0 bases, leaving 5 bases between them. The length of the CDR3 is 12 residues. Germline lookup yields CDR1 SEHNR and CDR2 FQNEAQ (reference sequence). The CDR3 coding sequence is TGTGCCAGCAGCCCCCGCTCCTACGAGCAGTACTTC. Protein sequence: CASSPRSYEQYF.

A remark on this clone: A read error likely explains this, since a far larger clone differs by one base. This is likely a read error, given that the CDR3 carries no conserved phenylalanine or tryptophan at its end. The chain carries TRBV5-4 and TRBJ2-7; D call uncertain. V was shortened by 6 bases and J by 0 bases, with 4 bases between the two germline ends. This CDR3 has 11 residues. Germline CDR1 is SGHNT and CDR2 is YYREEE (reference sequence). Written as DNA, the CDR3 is TGTGCCAGCACCGACTCCTACGAGCAGTACTAC. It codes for CASTDSYEQYY.

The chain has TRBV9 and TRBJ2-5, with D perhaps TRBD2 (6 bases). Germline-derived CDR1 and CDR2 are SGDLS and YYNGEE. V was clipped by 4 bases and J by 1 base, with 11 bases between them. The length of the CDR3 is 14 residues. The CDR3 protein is CASSPGGLQETQYF. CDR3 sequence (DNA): TGTGCCAGCAGCCCCGGGGGACTCCAAGAGACCCAGTACTTC.

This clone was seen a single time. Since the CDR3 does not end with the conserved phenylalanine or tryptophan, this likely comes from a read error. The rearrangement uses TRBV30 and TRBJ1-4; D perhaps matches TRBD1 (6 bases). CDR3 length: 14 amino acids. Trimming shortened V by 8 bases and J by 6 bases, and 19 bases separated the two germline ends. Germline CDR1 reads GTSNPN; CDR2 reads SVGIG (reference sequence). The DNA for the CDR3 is TGTGCCGTAACCCCAGGGGCTGTCGATGAAAAACTGTTTCTT. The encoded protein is CAVTPGAVDEKLFL.

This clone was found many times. CDR3: CASSWGQNTEAFF. Here the CDR3 DNA reads TGTGCCAGCAGCTGGGGACAGAACACTGAAGCTTTCTTT. The chain carries TRBV7-2 and TRBJ1-1, with D possibly TRBD1 on 6 matching bases. V lost 4 bases, J lost 1 base, and 7 bases lay in between. The CDR3 runs 13 residues. Germline values: CDR1 SGHTA, CDR2 FQGNSA.

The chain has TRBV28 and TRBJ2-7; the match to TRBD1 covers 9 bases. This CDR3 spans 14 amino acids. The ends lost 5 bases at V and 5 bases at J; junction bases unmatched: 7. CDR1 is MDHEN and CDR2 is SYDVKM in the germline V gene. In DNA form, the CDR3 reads TGTGCCAGCAGTGCCGGGACAGGGTACCACGAGCAGTACTTC. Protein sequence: CASSAGTGYHEQYF.

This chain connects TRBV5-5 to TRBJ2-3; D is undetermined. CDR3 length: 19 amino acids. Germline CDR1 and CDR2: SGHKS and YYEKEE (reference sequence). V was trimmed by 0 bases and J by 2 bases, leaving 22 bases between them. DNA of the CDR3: TGTGCCAGCAGCTTGGTGCCCAGCCGACCGAGAATAGTCACAGATACGCAGTATTTT. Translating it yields CASSLVPSRPRIVTDTQYF. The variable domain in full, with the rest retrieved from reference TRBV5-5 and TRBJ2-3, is DAGVTQSPTHLIKTRGQQVTLRCSPISGHKSVSWYQQVLGQGPQFIFQYYEKEERGRGNFPDRFSARQFPNYSSELNVNALLLGDSALYLCASSLVPSRPRIVTDTQYFGPGTRLTVL.

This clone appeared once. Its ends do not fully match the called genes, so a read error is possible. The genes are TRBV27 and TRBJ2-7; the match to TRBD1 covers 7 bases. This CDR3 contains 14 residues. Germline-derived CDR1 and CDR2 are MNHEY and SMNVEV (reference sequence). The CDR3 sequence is CASSLQGQSSEQYF. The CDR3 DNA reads TGTGCCAGCAGTTTACAGGGACAGTCCTCCGAGCAGTACTTC.

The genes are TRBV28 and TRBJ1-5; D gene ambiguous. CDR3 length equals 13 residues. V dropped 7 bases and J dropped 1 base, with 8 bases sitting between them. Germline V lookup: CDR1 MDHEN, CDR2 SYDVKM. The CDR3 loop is CASKLGSNQPQHF. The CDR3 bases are TGTGCCAGCAAATTGGGAAGCAATCAGCCCCAGCATTTT.

The CDR3, as DNA: TGTGCCAGCAGCCTACTCCGGACAGGGGGAACCTACGAGCAGTACTTC. As protein: CASSLLRTGGTYEQYF. The chain has TRBV5-4 and TRBJ2-7; the match to TRBD1 covers 10 bases. The CDR3 spans 16 residues. V lost 4 bases and J lost 2; bases outside the gene matches: 9. Germline V gene sequence: CDR1 SGHNT, CDR2 YYREEE (reference sequence).

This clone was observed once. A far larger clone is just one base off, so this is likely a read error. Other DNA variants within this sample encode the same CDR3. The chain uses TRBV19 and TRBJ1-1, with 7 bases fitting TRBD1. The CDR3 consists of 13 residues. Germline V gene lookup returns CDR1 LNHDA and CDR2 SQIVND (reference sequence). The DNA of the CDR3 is TGCGCCAGTAGTGTGACAGGGAACGCTGAAGCTTTCTTT. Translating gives CASSVTGNAEAFF.

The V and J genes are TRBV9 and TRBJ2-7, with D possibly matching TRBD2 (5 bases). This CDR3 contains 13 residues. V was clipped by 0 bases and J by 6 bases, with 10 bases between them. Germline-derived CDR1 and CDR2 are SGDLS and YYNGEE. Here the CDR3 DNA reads TGTGCCAGCAGCGTAGGGCGGGTCTCCGAGCAGTACTTC. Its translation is CASSVGRVSEQYF.

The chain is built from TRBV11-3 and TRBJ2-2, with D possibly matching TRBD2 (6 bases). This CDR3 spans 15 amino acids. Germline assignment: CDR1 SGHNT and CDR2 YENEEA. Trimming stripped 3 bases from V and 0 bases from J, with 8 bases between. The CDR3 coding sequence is TGTGCCAGCAGCTTTCGCGGGGCGAACACCGGGGAGCTGTTTTTT. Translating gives CASSFRGANTGELFF.

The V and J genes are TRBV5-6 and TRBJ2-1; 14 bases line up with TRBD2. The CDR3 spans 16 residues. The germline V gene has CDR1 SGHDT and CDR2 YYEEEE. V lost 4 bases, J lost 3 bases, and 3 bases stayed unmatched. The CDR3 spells CASSPGLAGVYNEQFF. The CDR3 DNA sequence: TGTGCCAGCAGCCCGGGACTAGCGGGAGTCTACAATGAGCAGTTCTTC.

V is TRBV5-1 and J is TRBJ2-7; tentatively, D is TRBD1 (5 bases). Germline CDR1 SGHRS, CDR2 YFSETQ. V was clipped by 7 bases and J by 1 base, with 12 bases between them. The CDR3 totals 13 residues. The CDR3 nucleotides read TGCGCCAGCCGGCAGGGCAATTCCTACGAGCAGTACTTC. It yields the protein CASRQGNSYEQYF. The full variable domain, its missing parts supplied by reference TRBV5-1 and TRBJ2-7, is KAGVTQTPRYLIKTRGQQVTLSCSPISGHRSVSWYQQTPGQGLQFLFEYFSETQRNKGNFPGRFSGRQFSNSRSEMNVSTLELGDSALYLCASRQGNSYEQYFGPGTRLTVT.

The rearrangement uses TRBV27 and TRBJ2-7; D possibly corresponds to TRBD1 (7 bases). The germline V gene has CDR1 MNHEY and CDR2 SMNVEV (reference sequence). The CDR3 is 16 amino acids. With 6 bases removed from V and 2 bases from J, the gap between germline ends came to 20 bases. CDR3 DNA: TGTGCCAGCAGCCGACCGTTGGGGGGACAGACCTACGAGCAGTACTTC. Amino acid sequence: CASSRPLGGQTYEQYF.

The CDR3 bases are TGTGCCAGTAGTTCAGGCACAGGGCCCACAGATACGCAGTATTTT. It translates to CASSSGTGPTDTQYF. The chain has TRBV19 and TRBJ2-3, with a possible D match to TRBD1 (6 bases). CDR1 is LNHDA and CDR2 is SQIVND in the germline V gene (reference sequence). The CDR3 length is 15 residues. The V end lost 5 bases, the J end lost 2 bases, and 14 bases lay between the germline ends. The entire variable domain, with the rest obtained from reference TRBV19 and TRBJ2-3, is as follows: DGGITQSPKYLFRKEGQNVTLSCEQNLNHDAMYWYRQDPGQGLRLIYYSQIVNDFQKGDIAEGYSVSREKKESFPLTVTSAQKNPTAFYLCASSSGTGPTDTQYFGPGTRLTVL.

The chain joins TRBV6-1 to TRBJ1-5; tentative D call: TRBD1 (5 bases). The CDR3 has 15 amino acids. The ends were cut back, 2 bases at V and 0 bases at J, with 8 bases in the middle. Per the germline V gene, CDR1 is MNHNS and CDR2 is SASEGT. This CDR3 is CASSESGISNQPQHF. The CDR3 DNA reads TGTGCCAGCAGTGAATCAGGGATTAGCAATCAGCCCCAGCATTTT.

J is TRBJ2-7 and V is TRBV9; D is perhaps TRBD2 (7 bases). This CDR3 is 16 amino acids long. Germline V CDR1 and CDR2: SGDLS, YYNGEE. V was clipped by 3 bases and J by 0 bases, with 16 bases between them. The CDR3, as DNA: TGTGCCAGCAGCGCCGCAAGGGGGGGGAACTCCTACGAGCAGTACTTC. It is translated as CASSAARGGNSYEQYF.

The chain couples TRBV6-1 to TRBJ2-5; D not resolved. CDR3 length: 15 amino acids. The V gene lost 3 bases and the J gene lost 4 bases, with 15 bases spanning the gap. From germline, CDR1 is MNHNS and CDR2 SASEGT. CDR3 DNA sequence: TGTGCCAGCAGTGAGACTTCCCCCACGCGAGAGACCCAGTACTTC. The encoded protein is CASSETSPTRETQYF.

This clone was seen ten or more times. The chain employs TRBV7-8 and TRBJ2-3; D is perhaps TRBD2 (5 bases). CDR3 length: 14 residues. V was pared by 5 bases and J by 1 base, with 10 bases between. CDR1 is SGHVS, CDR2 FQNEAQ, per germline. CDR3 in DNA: TGTGCCAGCAGCGTCGGGATTGGCACAGATACGCAGTATTTT. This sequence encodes CASSVGIGTDTQYF.

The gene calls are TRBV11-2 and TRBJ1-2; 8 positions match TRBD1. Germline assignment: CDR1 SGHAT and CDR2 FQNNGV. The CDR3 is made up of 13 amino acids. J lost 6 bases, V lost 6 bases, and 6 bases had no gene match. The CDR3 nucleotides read TGTGCCAGCAGAGAGACAGGGGAAGATGGCTACACCTTC. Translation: CASRETGEDGYTF.

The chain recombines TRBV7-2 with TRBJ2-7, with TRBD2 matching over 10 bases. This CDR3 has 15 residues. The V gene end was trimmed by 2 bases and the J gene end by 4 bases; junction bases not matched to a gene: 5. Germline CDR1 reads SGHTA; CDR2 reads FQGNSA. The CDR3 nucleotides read TGTGCCAGCAGCTTAAGGGCTAGCGGGAGATACGAGCAGTACTTC. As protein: CASSLRASGRYEQYF.

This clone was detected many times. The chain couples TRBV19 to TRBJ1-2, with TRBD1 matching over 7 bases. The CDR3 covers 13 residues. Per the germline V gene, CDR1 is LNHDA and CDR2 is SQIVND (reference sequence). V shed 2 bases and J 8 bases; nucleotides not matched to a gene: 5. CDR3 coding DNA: TGTGCCAGTAGTATACAAGGGGGCGGCGGCTACACCTTC. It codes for CASSIQGGGGYTF. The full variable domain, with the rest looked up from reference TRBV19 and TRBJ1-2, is DGGITQSPKYLFRKEGQNVTLSCEQNLNHDAMYWYRQDPGQGLRLIYYSQIVNDFQKGDIAEGYSVSREKKESFPLTVTSAQKNPTAFYLCASSIQGGGGYTFGSGTRLTVV.

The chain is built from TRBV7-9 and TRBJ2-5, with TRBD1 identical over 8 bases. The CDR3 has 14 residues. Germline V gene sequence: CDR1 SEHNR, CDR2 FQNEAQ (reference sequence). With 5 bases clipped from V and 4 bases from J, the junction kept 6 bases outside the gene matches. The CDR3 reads CASSQGQGAETQYF. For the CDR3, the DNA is TGTGCCAGCAGCCAAGGTCAGGGGGCAGAGACCCAGTACTTC.

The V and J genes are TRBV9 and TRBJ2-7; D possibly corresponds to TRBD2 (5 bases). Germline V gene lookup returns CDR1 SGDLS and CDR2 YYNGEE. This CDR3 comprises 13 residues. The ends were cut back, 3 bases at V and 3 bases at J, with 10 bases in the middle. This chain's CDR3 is CASSAGVDYEQYF. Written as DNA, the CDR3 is TGTGCCAGCAGCGCCGGGGTCGACTACGAGCAGTACTTC.

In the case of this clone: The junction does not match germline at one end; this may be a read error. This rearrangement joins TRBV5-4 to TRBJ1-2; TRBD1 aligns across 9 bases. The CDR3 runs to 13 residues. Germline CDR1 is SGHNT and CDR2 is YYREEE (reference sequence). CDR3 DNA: TGTGCCAGCAGTTTGGACAGGGGCTATGGCTACACCTTC. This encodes CASSLDRGYGYTF.

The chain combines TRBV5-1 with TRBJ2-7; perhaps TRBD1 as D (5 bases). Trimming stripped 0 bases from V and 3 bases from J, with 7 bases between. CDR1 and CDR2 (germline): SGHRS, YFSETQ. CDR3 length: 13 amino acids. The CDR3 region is CASSLAQGYEQYF. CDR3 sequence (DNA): TGCGCCAGCAGCTTGGCGCAGGGCTACGAGCAGTACTTC. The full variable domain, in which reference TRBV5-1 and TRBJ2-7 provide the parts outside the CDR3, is KAGVTQTPRYLIKTRGQQVTLSCSPISGHRSVSWYQQTPGQGLQFLFEYFSETQRNKGNFPGRFSGRQFSNSRSEMNVSTLELGDSALYLCASSLAQGYEQYFGPGTRLTVT.

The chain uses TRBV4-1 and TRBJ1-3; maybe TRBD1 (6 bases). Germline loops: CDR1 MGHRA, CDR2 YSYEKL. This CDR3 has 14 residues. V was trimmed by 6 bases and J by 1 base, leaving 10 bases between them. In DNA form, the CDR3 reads TGCGCCAGCAGGGAAACAGGGTCTGGAAACACCATATATTTT. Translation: CASRETGSGNTIYF.

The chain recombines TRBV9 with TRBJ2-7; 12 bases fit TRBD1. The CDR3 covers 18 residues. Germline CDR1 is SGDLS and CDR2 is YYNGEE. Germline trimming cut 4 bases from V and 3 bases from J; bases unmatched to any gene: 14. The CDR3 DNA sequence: TGTGCCAGCAGCCCCCGCTTTGGGACAGGGGGCTCAGGCTACGAGCAGTACTTC. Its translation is CASSPRFGTGGSGYEQYF.